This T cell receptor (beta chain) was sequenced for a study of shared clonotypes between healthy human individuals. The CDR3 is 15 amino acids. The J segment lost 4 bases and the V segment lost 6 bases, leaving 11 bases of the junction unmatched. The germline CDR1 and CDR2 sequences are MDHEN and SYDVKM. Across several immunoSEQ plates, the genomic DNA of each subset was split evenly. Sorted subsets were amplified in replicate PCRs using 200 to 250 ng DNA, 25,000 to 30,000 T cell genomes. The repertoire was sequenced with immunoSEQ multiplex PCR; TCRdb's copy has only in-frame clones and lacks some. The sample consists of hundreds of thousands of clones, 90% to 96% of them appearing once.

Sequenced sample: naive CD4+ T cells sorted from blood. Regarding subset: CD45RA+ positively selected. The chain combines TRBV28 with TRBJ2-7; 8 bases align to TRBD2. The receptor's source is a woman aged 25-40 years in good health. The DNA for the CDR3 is TGTGCCAGCAGCACCATCGGACTAGCATGGTACGAGCAGTACTTC. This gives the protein CASSTIGLAWYEQYF. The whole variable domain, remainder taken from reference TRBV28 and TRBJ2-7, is DVKVTQSSRYLVKRTGEKVFLECVQDMDHENMFWYRQDPGLGLRLIYFSYDVKMKEKGDIPEGYSVSREKKERFSLILESASTNQTSMYLCASSTIGLAWYEQYFGPGTRLTVT.